The clone carrying this T cell receptor (beta chain) was observed at least ten times. Its specificity is not known. This CDR3 spans 16 amino acids. The germline gives CDR1 MNHNY, CDR2 SVGAGI (reference sequence). V was pared by 8 bases and J by 0 bases, with 18 bases between. The data derive from a study of spatial heterogeneity in lung cancer. Study-level background: Raw reads showed each unique TCR and UMI combination turning up more than ten times on average. General observations from the study: Ubiquitous expanded tumor TCRs surfaced in blood more at resection than they did at follow-up.

TCRdb recomputed calls from the 5' RACE reads with MiXCR, one row per CDR3 protein. The sample has 40,000 or so distinct CDR3 sequences; approximately 5.5% are singletons. The time point denotes: sample taken at primary tumor resection. The receptor's source is a female donor with early-stage non-small cell lung cancer. The starting material was PBMCs, obtained at surgery. V gene TRBV6-6 combines with J gene TRBJ2-3; D tentatively fits TRBD1 or TRBD2 (7 bases each). The CDR3 DNA follows: TGTGCCAGCGTAACAGGGGCGGGGGCTAGCACAGATACGCAGTATTTT. It codes for CASVTGAGASTDTQYF.